These 32 T cell receptor beta chains were sequenced from one sample in a study of T cells in Graves' hyperthyroidism and ophthalmopathy. TCR beta CDR3 regions were amplified from RNA transcripts. The TCR CDR3 was amplified in a first-round RT-PCR using the HTBI primer set. TCRdb itself ran the multiplex PCR reads through MiXCR, one entry per CDR3 protein. The sample lists over 350,000 distinct CDR3 sequences; around a sixth were seen once. The sample comprised blood. The receptor set was obtained from a young man with Graves' ophthalmopathy.

V is TRBV20-1 and J is TRBJ2-7, with 9 bases matching TRBD2. Germline CDR1 and CDR2: DFQATT and SNEGSKA (reference sequence). The CDR3 runs to 15 residues. V lost 3 bases, J lost 4 bases, and 10 bases stayed unmatched. The CDR3 nucleotides read TGCAGTGCTAGGGGGGCTAGCGGGATTCAGTACGAGCAGTACTTC. It codes for CSARGASGIQYEQYF.

The sample holds many counts of this clonotype. The chain employs TRBV13 and TRBJ2-1; 7 bases are shared with TRBD2. The CDR3 spans 15 residues. CDR1 is PRHDT, CDR2 FYEKMQ, per germline (reference sequence). Trimming removed 1 base from V and 4 bases from J; junction bases left unmatched: 4. CDR3 sequence: CASSLASGEYNEQFF. In DNA, the CDR3 is TGTGCCAGCAGCTTAGCTAGCGGAGAATACAATGAGCAGTTCTTC.

This clonotype has ten or more counts. This chain uses TRBV27 with TRBJ1-2; D remains unclear. This CDR3 has 15 amino acids. Germline assignment: CDR1 MNHEY and CDR2 SMNVEV (reference sequence). Trimming cost V 5 bases and J 2 bases, with 15 bases left between them. DNA of the CDR3: TGTGCCAGCAGTCTGGACGGGGAGGAAAACTATGGCTACACCTTC. Translated, it gives CASSLDGEENYGYTF.

V usage is TRBV20-1 and J usage is TRBJ2-5; 7 nucleotides agree with TRBD2. V dropped 0 bases and J dropped 4; count of bases not matched to a gene: 14. Germline V lookup: CDR1 DFQATT, CDR2 SNEGSKA (reference sequence). This CDR3 has 17 residues. The DNA of the CDR3 is TGCAGTGCTAGAGAGTGGGGACCTCTTCGCGGGGGAGAGACCCAGTACTTC. Translating gives CSAREWGPLRGGETQYF.

This clonotype was recorded a few times. The rearrangement links TRBV9 to TRBJ1-1, with D unresolved. The CDR3 runs 15 residues. From germline, CDR1 is SGDLS and CDR2 YYNGEE. V was clipped by 0 bases and J by 1 base, with 10 bases between them. Written as DNA, the CDR3 is TGTGCCAGCAGCGTAGAGGCAGGAAGGAACACTGAAGCTTTCTTT. This sequence encodes CASSVEAGRNTEAFF.

V is TRBV2 and J is TRBJ1-2; TRBD1 matches 7 bases. This CDR3 region has 16 residues. Germline trimming cut 6 bases from V and 3 bases from J; bases unmatched to any gene: 13. Germline V gene data show CDR1 as SNHLY and CDR2 as FYNNEI. The CDR3 here is CASSAHRGRGDYGYTF. The CDR3 DNA reads as TGTGCCAGCAGCGCCCACCGGGGCAGGGGGGACTATGGCTACACCTTC.

Of note for this clonotype: Compared with germline, one end of the junction differs, possibly owing to a read error. V gene TRBV4-1 combines with J gene TRBJ2-3; unclear D gene. This CDR3 spans 14 amino acids. CDR1 and CDR2 (germline): MGHRA, YSYEKL. The CDR3 bases are TGCGCCAGCAGCCAGGAACGGGTCACAGATACGCGGTATTTT. Translated: CASSQERVTDTRYF.

In this sample, this clonotype turned up many times. The J gene is TRBJ1-1, the V gene TRBV5-1; D is undetermined. The V end lost 3 bases, the J end lost 2 bases, and 11 bases lay between the germline ends. The germline V gene encodes CDR1 SGHRS and CDR2 YFSETQ. This CDR3 is 14 amino acids long. The DNA for the CDR3 is TGCGCCAGCAGCTCATCCGGGAGCAACACTGAAGCTTTCTTT. Translated: CASSSSGSNTEAFF.

The chain has TRBV9 and TRBJ2-7, with a tentative D call TRBD2 (6 bases). Trimming removed 0 bases at V and 2 bases at J, with 9 bases between. Germline-derived CDR1 and CDR2 are SGDLS and YYNGEE. This CDR3 region has 14 residues. The CDR3 region is CASSVGGETYEQYF. The CDR3 bases are TGTGCCAGCAGCGTAGGGGGGGAAACCTACGAGCAGTACTTC.

This clonotype has more than one count but fewer than ten. The rearrangement uses TRBV12-5 and TRBJ2-7; D is uncertain. V gave up 4 bases and J gave up 4 bases, with 14 bases separating them. The CDR3 has 14 amino acids. Per the germline V gene, CDR1 is LGHNT and CDR2 is FRNRAP. CDR3 amino acids: CASGSRSYWYEQYF. The CDR3 DNA reads TGTGCTAGTGGTTCCCGATCTTATTGGTACGAGCAGTACTTC.

This clonotype came up a few times. The chain's CDR3 is CASSQDAKGTGELFF. The CDR3 DNA follows: TGTGCCAGCAGCCAAGATGCGAAAGGGACCGGGGAGCTGTTTTTT. The chain employs TRBV4-2 and TRBJ2-2; no clear D gene. The CDR3 spans 15 residues. Trimming stripped 0 bases from V and 5 bases from J, with 10 bases between. CDR1 and CDR2 (germline): LGHNA, YNFKEQ.

This clonotype was seen only a few times. The CDR3 loop reads CASSRYGGSSYNEQFF. In nucleotides, the CDR3 is TGTGCCAGCAGCAGATATGGTGGGAGCTCCTACAATGAGCAGTTCTTC. V and J are TRBV3-1 and TRBJ2-1; D is possibly TRBD2 (5 bases). Trimming removed 5 bases at V and 0 bases at J, with 14 bases between. The CDR3 consists of 16 residues. The germline CDR1 and CDR2 sequences are LGHDT and YNNKEL (reference sequence).

With regard to this clonotype: A clone one base away is much larger, so this may be a read error. This chain links TRBV27 with TRBJ1-1; 10 bases align to TRBD1. This CDR3 region has 14 residues. The germline CDR1 and CDR2 sequences are MNHEY and SMNVEV (reference sequence). The CDR3 region is CASRLGQGNTGAFF. In nucleotides, the CDR3 is TGTGCCAGCAGGCTGGGACAGGGGAACACTGGAGCTTTCTTT.

This clonotype was counted many times. J is TRBJ2-7 and V is TRBV9, with TRBD2 identical over 7 bases. Trimming removed 3 bases from V and 4 bases from J; junction bases left unmatched: 7. CDR1 is SGDLS and CDR2 is YYNGEE in the germline V gene. This CDR3 has 14 residues. The CDR3 protein is CASSEGSGAYEQYF. DNA for the CDR3: TGTGCCAGCAGCGAGGGGAGCGGGGCTTACGAGCAGTACTTC.

This clonotype turned up a few times. V usage is TRBV20-1 and J usage is TRBJ1-3; D is unclear. Germline V gene data show CDR1 as DFQATT and CDR2 as SNEGSKA (reference sequence). Trimming cost V 2 bases and J 0 bases, with 11 bases left between them. The CDR3 is 15 amino acids. In nucleotides, the CDR3 is TGCAGTGCTAGAACATCGCCGTTCTCTGGAAACACCATATATTTT. Translation gives CSARTSPFSGNTIYF.

The genes are TRBV9 and TRBJ1-2; D is possibly TRBD1 (5 bases). CDR1 and CDR2 from the germline V gene are SGDLS and YYNGEE. This CDR3 is 15 amino acids long. V shed 5 bases and J shed 6 bases, with 20 bases lying between them. The CDR3: CASRGPSPGGDGYTF. CDR3 in DNA: TGTGCCAGCAGGGGCCCGTCCCCGGGGGGGGATGGCTACACCTTC. Full variable domain (missing parts from reference TRBV9 and TRBJ1-2): DSGVTQTPKHLITATGQRVTLRCSPRSGDLSVYWYQQSLDQGLQFLIQYYNGEERAKGNILERFSAQQFPDLHSELNLSSLELGDSALYFCASRGPSPGGDGYTFGSGTRLTVV.

This clonotype was recorded a few times. This chain links TRBV18 with TRBJ1-2; the match to TRBD1 covers 10 bases. Germline CDR1 and CDR2: KGHSH and LQKENI. V lost 3 bases to trimming and J lost 5 bases; unmatched junction nucleotides: 6. CDR3 length equals 15 residues. DNA for the CDR3: TGTGCCAGCTCACCTGGACAGGGGGGGAATTATGGCTACACCTTC. Encoded protein: CASSPGQGGNYGYTF.

This clonotype has a count of ten or more. The chain combines TRBV28 with TRBJ1-5, with a possible D match to TRBD1 (5 bases). V was shortened by 3 bases and J by 4 bases, with 13 bases between the two germline ends. Looked up from germline, CDR1 is MDHEN and CDR2 is SYDVKM. The CDR3 has 15 residues. The CDR3 DNA reads TGTGCCAGCAGTTTCGCCGGGGCCATTAATCAGCCCCAGCATTTT. It is translated as CASSFAGAINQPQHF.

In this sample, this clonotype turned up many times. The chain links TRBV11-2 to TRBJ1-2; D may be TRBD1 (6 bases). This CDR3 spans 12 amino acids. In germline, CDR1 is SGHAT, CDR2 FQNNGV. Trimming took 4 bases from V and 3 from J, leaving 6 bases between them. The CDR3 is CASSSGDYGYTF. CDR3 bases: TGTGCCAGCAGCTCAGGGGACTATGGCTACACCTTC.

J is TRBJ2-1 and V is TRBV5-4; 9 bases agree with TRBD2. CDR3 length equals 16 residues. V trimming: 4 bases; J trimming: 10 bases; junction bases outside the gene matches: 15. CDR1 and CDR2 from the germline V gene are SGHNT and YYREEE (reference sequence). DNA for the CDR3: TGTGCCAGCAGCCCGAGGCCAGCGGGGGGCAACTTGGAGCAGTTCTTC. It specifies CASSPRPAGGNLEQFF.

This clonotype came up many times. This chain joins TRBV2 and TRBJ2-7; D gene uncertain. CDR3 size: 12 residues. Germline V lookup: CDR1 SNHLY, CDR2 FYNNEI. V shed 1 base and J shed 12 bases, with 13 bases lying between them. The CDR3: CASSEGRAWGYF. The CDR3 DNA reads as TGTGCCAGCAGTGAAGGTCGGGCCTGGGGGTACTTC.

In this sample, this clonotype turned up a few times. J is TRBJ2-1 and V is TRBV5-1, with a possible D match to TRBD2 (6 bases). The CDR3 is 14 residues long. From germline, CDR1 is SGHRS and CDR2 YFSETQ. V lost 1 base, J lost 8 bases, and 13 bases lay in between. For the CDR3, the DNA is TGCGCCAGCAGCTTGACGGCGGGGAAGGATGAGCAGTTCTTC. Its translation: CASSLTAGKDEQFF.

This clonotype was detected ten times or more. The chain combines TRBV7-8 with TRBJ2-3; 7 bases are a match to TRBD2. The ends lost 5 bases at V and 4 bases at J; junction bases unmatched: 12. The CDR3 is made up of 16 amino acids. The germline V gene encodes CDR1 SGHVS and CDR2 FQNEAQ. CDR3 residues: CASSPLGGIVPDTQYF. In nucleotides, the CDR3 is TGTGCCAGCAGCCCTCTGGGGGGGATTGTCCCAGATACGCAGTATTTT.

The sample holds a few counts of this clonotype. This rearrangement joins TRBV19 to TRBJ2-7, with D possibly TRBD1 on 5 matching bases. V was pared by 3 bases and J by 4 bases, with 7 bases between. Germline values: CDR1 LNHDA, CDR2 SQIVND (reference sequence). This CDR3 region has 12 residues. CDR3 residues: CASSISGYEQYF. The CDR3 DNA sequence: TGTGCCAGTAGTATCTCAGGGTACGAGCAGTACTTC.

This clonotype was detected a few times. The rearrangement links TRBV6-2 or TRBV6-3 to TRBJ1-2; 11 nucleotides align to TRBD1. The CDR3 extends over 13 amino acids. Germline assignment: CDR1 MNHEY and CDR2 SVGEGT. The V gene end was trimmed by 2 bases and the J gene end by 7 bases; junction bases not matched to a gene: 0. For the CDR3, the DNA is TGTGCCAGCAGTTACGGGACAGGGGGTGGCTACACCTTC. Its translation is CASSYGTGGGYTF.

Ten or more counts support this clonotype. The chain combines TRBV6-1 with TRBJ2-3; 12 bases match TRBD2. Germline CDR1 reads MNHNS; CDR2 reads SASEGT. Unmatched junction bases numbered 1, after V lost 2 bases and J lost 4 bases. The CDR3 contains 15 residues. The CDR3 bases are TGTGCCAGCAGTGAACTAGCGGGGGGGCCAGATACGCAGTATTTT. This translates into CASSELAGGPDTQYF.

On this clonotype: A much larger clone differs by one base, so this may be a read error. The CDR3 nucleotides are TGTGCCAGCATGAATCGTGGGGCATACGAGCAGTACTTC. Encoded protein: CASMNRGAYEQYF. The V call is TRBV2, the J call TRBJ2-7, with D perhaps matching TRBD1 (5 bases). Per the germline V gene, CDR1 is SNHLY and CDR2 is FYNNEI. Trimming pared 7 bases from V and 4 bases from J, leaving 14 bases between. The CDR3 is made up of 13 amino acids. Complete variable domain (other parts from reference TRBV2 and TRBJ2-7): EPEVTQTPSHQVTQMGQEVILRCVPISNHLYFYWYRQILGQKVEFLVSFYNNEISEKSEIFDDQFSVERPDGSNFTLKIRSTKLEDSAMYFCASMNRGAYEQYFGPGTRLTVT.

CDR3 in DNA: TGTGCCAGCAGCTTAGAGCGGACGGCAGTACCCGGGGAGCTGTTTTTT. This sequence encodes CASSLERTAVPGELFF. This rearrangement joins TRBV7-8 to TRBJ2-2; possibly TRBD2 for D (5 bases). This CDR3 has 16 amino acids. Germline-derived CDR1 and CDR2 are SGHVS and FQNEAQ. Between the trimmed V and J ends, which lost 1 base and 6 bases, there was a span of 15 bases.

The CDR3 is CASSQDWDRITDTQYF. The CDR3 DNA follows: TGTGCCAGCAGCCAAGATTGGGACAGAATCACAGATACGCAGTATTTT. The J gene is TRBJ2-3, the V gene TRBV14; 7 bases align to TRBD1. The CDR3 is made up of 16 amino acids. The germline gives CDR1 SGHDN, CDR2 FVKESK. The ends lost 0 bases at V and 2 bases at J; junction bases unmatched: 5.

This clonotype was found many times. The chain employs TRBV11-2 and TRBJ1-1, with TRBD1 identical over 8 bases. CDR3 length: 15 amino acids. Trimming removed 0 bases from V and 4 bases from J; junction bases left unmatched: 4. Germline lookup yields CDR1 SGHAT and CDR2 FQNNGV. The CDR3 DNA follows: TGTGCCAGCAGCTTAGACAGGGGGCAAGGCACTGAAGCTTTCTTT. Protein: CASSLDRGQGTEAFF.

This clonotype was observed a handful of times. This sequence joins TRBV27 and TRBJ2-2; TRBD2 matches 12 bases. V lost 6 bases, J lost 1 base, and 3 bases stayed unmatched. The CDR3 length is 16 residues. CDR1 is MNHEY and CDR2 is SMNVEV in the germline V gene (reference sequence). In DNA form, the CDR3 reads TGTGCCAGCAGGGGGGGACTAGCGGGGAACACCGGGGAGCTGTTTTTT. This translates into CASRGGLAGNTGELFF.

This clonotype was seen repeatedly, ten times or more. The rearrangement links TRBV6-1 to TRBJ1-1, with 10 bases identical to TRBD1. CDR1 is MNHNS and CDR2 is SASEGT in the germline V gene. The CDR3 is 13 amino acids. V was pared by 8 bases and J by 7 bases, with 7 bases of the junction left unmatched. CDR3 residues: CASRGQGSGEAFF. The DNA of the CDR3 is TGTGCCAGCCGGGGACAGGGGAGTGGTGAAGCTTTCTTT.